Shown below are 26 T cell receptor beta chains from a single sample sequenced in a study of T cell responses to AZD1222 COVID-19 vaccine. Produced via immunoSEQ multiplex PCR; TCRdb's table is partial and in-frame only. The sample consists of about 96,000 clones, 88% of them appearing once. The sequencing here drew on peripheral blood, taken on day 0 of AZD1222 vaccination. The receptor set was obtained from an adult in good health.

The chain uses TRBV28 and TRBJ2-7; D remains unclear. The germline gives CDR1 MDHEN, CDR2 SYDVKM. The CDR3 sequence is 14 residues long. V lost 3 bases and J 8 bases, leaving 17 bases between the germline ends. CDR3 coding DNA: TGTGCCAGCAGTTTTCACCCGGAATACGCTCAGCAGTACTTC. Amino acids: CASSFHPEYAQQYF.

This chain uses TRBV19 with TRBJ1-4; D is perhaps TRBD1 (6 bases). The germline V gene encodes CDR1 LNHDA and CDR2 SQIVND (reference sequence). The CDR3 is 17 residues long. Between the trimmed V and J ends, which lost 0 bases and 5 bases, there was a span of 16 bases. For the CDR3, the DNA is TGTGCCAGTAGTATAGATCTGAGAGGACAGCGAAATGAAAAACTGTTTTTT. This translates into CASSIDLRGQRNEKLFF.

This chain connects TRBV10-2 to TRBJ1-5; no firm D call. Germline V gene data show CDR1 as WSHSY and CDR2 as SAAADI. This CDR3 has 13 residues. With 5 bases removed from V and 1 base from J, the gap between germline ends came to 6 bases. CDR3 amino acids: CASSQWSNQPQHF. The CDR3 DNA sequence: TGCGCCAGCAGTCAGTGGAGCAATCAGCCCCAGCATTTT.

The chain is built from TRBV2 and TRBJ1-5; D is possibly TRBD1 (6 bases). V was cut by 6 bases and J by 3 bases, with 12 bases left in between. The CDR3 is 14 amino acids. Germline assignment: CDR1 SNHLY and CDR2 FYNNEI. The CDR3 region is CASSQGSYNQPQHF. The CDR3 bases are TGTGCCAGCAGCCAGGGGTCCTACAATCAGCCCCAGCATTTT.

The V call is TRBV27, the J call TRBJ1-5; D unresolved. Germline V gives CDR1 MNHEY, CDR2 SMNVEV (reference sequence). This CDR3 has 12 amino acids. Deletions cut 6 bases from V and 3 bases from J, with 6 bases between. CDR3: CASSFLNQPQHF. In DNA, the CDR3 is TGTGCCAGCAGCTTCCTCAATCAGCCCCAGCATTTT.

The rearrangement uses TRBV7-3 and TRBJ2-6; 8 bases align to TRBD2. Germline V gene lookup returns CDR1 SGHTA and CDR2 FQGTGA. Trimming cost V 3 bases and J 4 bases; bases outside gene matches: 8. This CDR3 is built from 17 residues. DNA of the CDR3: TGTGCCAGCAGCTTTATCGCTAGCGGGTCAGGGGCCAACGTCCTGACTTTC. This sequence encodes CASSFIASGSGANVLTF.

The chain uses TRBV7-3 and TRBJ2-5, with 8 bases that match TRBD1. The length of the CDR3 is 13 residues. V shed 3 bases, J shed 5 bases, and the junction held 2 bases outside the gene matches. Germline CDR1 reads SGHTA; CDR2 reads FQGTGA. CDR3 residues: CASSFNRGETQYF. In DNA, the CDR3 is TGTGCCAGCAGCTTTAACAGGGGGGAGACCCAGTACTTC.

The CDR3 spells CASSQEETQYF. CDR3 DNA sequence: TGTGCCAGCAGCCAAGAAGAGACCCAGTACTTC. The V and J genes are TRBV3-1 (or the pseudogene TRBV3-2) and TRBJ2-5; D not certain. CDR1 is LGHDT and CDR2 is YNNKEL in the germline V gene (reference sequence). The CDR3 length is 11 residues. Deletions cut 0 bases from V and 4 bases from J, with 0 bases between.

The chain has TRBV7-2 and TRBJ2-1; D might be TRBD1 (5 bases). CDR1 SGHTA and CDR2 FQGNSA come from the germline V gene. This CDR3 has 11 amino acids. V was shortened by 6 bases and J by 16 bases, with 16 bases between the two germline ends. The CDR3 sequence is CASSRTLQVFF. The CDR3 DNA sequence: TGTGCCAGCAGTCGCACCCTACAGGTATTCTTC. The full variable domain, its missing parts supplied by reference TRBV7-2 and TRBJ2-1, is GAGVSQSPSNKVTEKGKDVELRCDPISGHTALYWYRQSLGQGLEFLIYFQGNSAPDKSGLPSDRFSAERTGGSVSTLTIQRTQQEDSAVYLCASSRTLQVFFGPGTRLTVL.

The chain carries TRBV7-3 and TRBJ2-7; TRBD2 is a possible D gene (6 bases). The CDR3 covers 13 residues. The germline V and J ends were trimmed by 5 bases and 6 bases, with 14 bases remaining between them. Germline V gives CDR1 SGHTA, CDR2 FQGTGA. This CDR3 is CASSPRRDGEQYF. The CDR3, as DNA: TGTGCCAGCAGCCCCCGGCGGGACGGCGAGCAGTACTTC.

The chain links TRBV11-2 to TRBJ2-7, with TRBD2 matching over 7 bases. The CDR3 extends over 16 amino acids. CDR1 and CDR2 (germline): SGHAT, FQNNGV. V trimming: 1 base; J trimming: 2 bases; junction bases outside the gene matches: 8. The CDR3 sequence is CASSLAGGSGAYEQYF. CDR3 DNA: TGTGCCAGCAGCTTAGCTGGCGGGAGTGGCGCCTACGAGCAGTACTTC.

The chain recombines TRBV6-5 with TRBJ1-2, with D maybe TRBD1 (6 bases). The CDR3 has 16 amino acids. V was trimmed by 0 bases and J by 0 bases, leaving 11 bases between them. CDR1 is MNHEY and CDR2 is SVGAGI in the germline V gene. DNA for the CDR3: TGTGCCAGCAGTTACTCCCGGACAGAAGCTAACTATGGCTACACCTTC. Translating gives CASSYSRTEANYGYTF.

The count of this clone is one. The J gene is TRBJ2-1, the V gene TRBV4-1; 7 bases fit TRBD2. The germline CDR1 and CDR2 sequences are MGHRA and YSYEKL. V lost 1 base and J lost 7; bases outside the gene matches: 10. The CDR3 is 16 residues long. This CDR3 reads CASSQGSGRSNNEQFF. CDR3 nucleotides: TGCGCCAGCAGCCAAGGGTCCGGGAGGAGTAATAATGAGCAGTTCTTC.

The table lists this clone with a few counts. The chain has TRBV19 and TRBJ1-6; TRBD1 matches 11 bases. Trimming removed 6 bases from V and 12 bases from J; junction bases left unmatched: 10. The CDR3 length is 15 residues. Germline-derived CDR1 and CDR2 are LNHDA and SQIVND (reference sequence). CDR3 in amino acids: CASRTTSGTGGPLHF. The CDR3, as DNA: TGTGCCAGTAGGACTACCTCCGGGACAGGGGGACCCCTCCACTTT.

The chain's CDR3 is CASSSAGSSYEQYF. The DNA for the CDR3 is TGTGCCAGCAGCTCGGCCGGGAGCTCCTACGAGCAGTACTTC. This sequence joins TRBV3-1 (or the pseudogene TRBV3-2) and TRBJ2-7, with D tentatively TRBD2 (6 bases). Germline CDR1 and CDR2: LGHDT and YNNKEL (reference sequence). There are 14 residues in the CDR3. With 5 bases removed from V and 0 bases from J, the gap between germline ends came to 11 bases.

The chain carries TRBV6-1 and TRBJ1-5; TRBD1 matches 8 bases. The CDR3 length is 16 residues. Looked up from germline, CDR1 is MNHNS and CDR2 is SASEGT. Trimming removed 1 base from V and 0 bases from J; junction bases left unmatched: 2. For the CDR3, the DNA is TGTGCCAGCAGTGAAGACAGGGGGATTAGCAATCAGCCCCAGCATTTT. This gives the protein CASSEDRGISNQPQHF.

The chain carries TRBV6-5 and TRBJ2-1; no definite D call. Germline V gene lookup returns CDR1 MNHEY and CDR2 SVGAGI. The CDR3 totals 10 residues. V was trimmed by 6 bases and J by 10 bases, leaving 7 bases between them. The CDR3 sequence: CASRVREQFF. Here the CDR3 DNA reads TGTGCCAGCAGGGTCCGGGAGCAGTTCTTC.

This clone was recorded only once. The CDR3 reads CASSSGLAGAWAQYF. The CDR3 bases are TGCGCCAGCAGCTCGGGACTAGCGGGTGCTTGGGCCCAGTACTTC. The genes are TRBV5-1 and TRBJ2-5, with 12 bases lining up with TRBD2. Germline lookup yields CDR1 SGHRS and CDR2 YFSETQ. This CDR3 is built from 15 residues. The J segment lost 9 bases and the V segment lost 3 bases, leaving 9 bases of the junction unmatched.

The chain recombines TRBV11-2 with TRBJ2-3; D might be TRBD1 or TRBD2, each matching 5 bases. CDR3 size: 12 residues. V lost 1 base and J lost 9, with 8 bases in between. Germline V gives CDR1 SGHAT, CDR2 FQNNGV. As DNA, the CDR3 is TGTGCCAGCAGCTTAGCGAGGGGAACGCAGTATTTT. This translates into CASSLARGTQYF.

The chain couples TRBV14 to TRBJ1-1, with TRBD1 matching over 7 bases. CDR3 length: 14 amino acids. J lost 6 bases, V lost 4 bases, and 8 bases had no gene match. The germline V gene encodes CDR1 SGHDN and CDR2 FVKESK. The CDR3 here is CASSRIRGTAEAFF. The CDR3 region has the DNA TGTGCCAGCAGCCGCATTAGAGGGACAGCTGAAGCTTTCTTT.

CDR3 loop: CAISTGQGLSYEQYF. Here the CDR3 DNA reads TGTGCCATCAGTACGGGACAGGGTCTATCCTACGAGCAGTACTTC. The rearrangement uses TRBV10-3 and TRBJ2-7; 9 bases agree with TRBD1. Trimming at V came to 5 bases and at J to 1 base, leaving 6 bases not matched to a gene. The CDR3 is 15 residues long. The germline V gene encodes CDR1 ENHRY and CDR2 SYGVKD.

The chain combines TRBV9 with TRBJ1-4, with D possibly being TRBD1 (6 bases). Looked up from germline, CDR1 is SGDLS and CDR2 is YYNGEE. The V end was cut by 3 bases, the J end by 8 bases, with 14 bases between. The length of the CDR3 is 14 residues. CDR3 DNA: TGTGCCAGCAGCGCCGCAGGGGTGGGCGAAAAACTGTTTTTT. It encodes CASSAAGVGEKLFF.

In this sample, this clone turned up once. The J gene is TRBJ2-1, the V gene TRBV4-3; 13 bases match TRBD2. Per the germline V gene, CDR1 is LGHNA and CDR2 is YSLEER. CDR3 length: 17 amino acids. The junction had 6 bases not matched to a gene; V was cut back by 4 bases and J by 3 bases. The CDR3 reads CASSLRLAGGNYNEQFF. The CDR3 nucleotides are TGCGCCAGCAGCCTCCGACTAGCGGGAGGAAACTACAATGAGCAGTTCTTC.

The rearrangement uses TRBV5-1 and TRBJ2-3; D ambiguous. Germline CDR1 and CDR2: SGHRS and YFSETQ. Trimming removed 0 bases from V and 0 bases from J, with 17 bases in between. The CDR3 runs to 18 residues. The CDR3 spells CASSLVSRRTDSTDTQYF. In DNA form, the CDR3 reads TGCGCCAGCAGCTTGGTATCCCGGAGAACGGATAGCACAGATACGCAGTATTTT.

The chain links TRBV19 to TRBJ2-1; D could derive from TRBD1 or TRBD2 (6 bases each). Deletions cut 7 bases from V and 6 bases from J, with 19 bases between. In germline, CDR1 is LNHDA, CDR2 SQIVND (reference sequence). The CDR3 runs to 15 residues. The CDR3 bases are TGTGCCAGTACCCCTTTCAATGGAGGGGGCAATGAGCAGTTCTTC. It specifies CASTPFNGGGNEQFF.

The chain employs TRBV7-2 and TRBJ1-3; 8 nucleotides line up with TRBD1. V shed 3 bases, J shed 3 bases, and the junction held 4 bases outside the gene matches. The CDR3 sequence is 15 residues long. Looked up from germline, CDR1 is SGHTA and CDR2 is FQGNSA. CDR3 region: CASSFDRGFGNTIYF. The CDR3 nucleotides read TGTGCCAGCAGCTTCGACAGGGGTTTTGGAAACACCATATATTTT. Full variable domain (remainder filled in from reference TRBV7-2 and TRBJ1-3): GAGVSQSPSNKVTEKGKDVELRCDPISGHTALYWYRQSLGQGLEFLIYFQGNSAPDKSGLPSDRFSAERTGGSVSTLTIQRTQQEDSAVYLCASSFDRGFGNTIYFGEGSWLTVV.